This TCR beta chain was captured by sequencing in a study of Tregs in tolerant kidney transplant recipients. This CDR3 comprises 15 residues. CDR1 and CDR2 (germline): MGHRA, YSYEKL. With 6 bases clipped from V and 3 bases from J, the junction kept 6 bases outside the gene matches. Turning to this clone: Its antigen is unknown.

Generated by immunoSEQ multiplex PCR, the TCRdb table keeps only in-frame clones and is missing some. The data contain more than 90,000 clones, roughly nine tenths of them singletons. Study results and limitations: Expanding Tregs on activated donor B cells appeared to best identify donor-specific TCRbeta clones.

This TCR derives from a human donor in good health. The sequenced sample was CD4+ T cells from blood. The V call is TRBV4-1, the J call TRBJ2-3, with 10 bases lining up with TRBD1. CDR3 nucleotides: TGCGCCAGCAGTACGACAGGGGGCGGAACAGATACGCAGTATTTT. Protein: CASSTTGGGTDTQYF.